This T cell receptor beta chain was captured by sequencing in a study of cytotoxic CD8 clonotypes in ibrutinib-treated CLL. Study-level background: Researchers reported approximately twelve relapsed/refractory and approximately 16 treatment-naive patients, fewer than 18 of them IGHV unmutated. After a median of 68 months, roughly 15 patients stayed remitted and some twelve progressed; responses had been partial in about 24 and complete in 2. Study conclusions and caveats: The clonality went up when patients responded to ibrutinib and dropped back toward baseline at progression. Baseline clonality exceeded age-matched healthy donors and tracked circulating CD8+ T-cell counts.

The CDR3 has 16 residues. CDR1 is SGHDT, CDR2 YYEEEE, per germline. Trimming took 0 bases from V and 2 from J, leaving 11 bases between them. Data came from immunoSEQ multiplex PCR; TCRdb stores just in-frame clones and leaves some out. The data show around 70,000 clones, with around four fifths seen just once and less than 40% held by the top ten. A word on this clone: Its antigen remains unknown.

This TCR derives from a human donor with chronic lymphocytic leukemia. This sequence joins TRBV5-6 and TRBJ2-2, with D tentatively TRBD2 (6 bases). This specimen consisted of PBMCs, obtained after 24 months of ibrutinib treatment. CDR3 protein: CASSLGGTANTGELFF. In nucleotides, the CDR3 is TGTGCCAGCAGCTTGGGCGGGACTGCAAACACCGGGGAGCTGTTTTTT.